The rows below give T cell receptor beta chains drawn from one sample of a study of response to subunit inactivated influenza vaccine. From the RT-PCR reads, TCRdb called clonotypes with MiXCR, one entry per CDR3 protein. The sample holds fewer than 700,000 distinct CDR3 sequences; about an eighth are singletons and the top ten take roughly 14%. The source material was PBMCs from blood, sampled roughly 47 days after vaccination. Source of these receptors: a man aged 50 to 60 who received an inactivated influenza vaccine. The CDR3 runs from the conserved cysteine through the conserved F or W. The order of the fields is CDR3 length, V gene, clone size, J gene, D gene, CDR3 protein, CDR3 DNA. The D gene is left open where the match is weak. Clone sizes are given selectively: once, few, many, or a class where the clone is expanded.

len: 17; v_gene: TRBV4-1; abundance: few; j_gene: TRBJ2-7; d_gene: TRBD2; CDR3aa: CASSQGGRGGDTYEQYF; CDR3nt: TGCGCCAGCAGCCAAGGTGGTCGCGGGGGGGACACCTACGAGCAGTACTTC
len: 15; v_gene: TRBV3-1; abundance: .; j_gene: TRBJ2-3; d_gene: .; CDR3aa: CASSPEGRGTDTQYF; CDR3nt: TGTGCCAGCAGCCCGGAGGGCCGCGGCACAGATACGCAGTATTTT
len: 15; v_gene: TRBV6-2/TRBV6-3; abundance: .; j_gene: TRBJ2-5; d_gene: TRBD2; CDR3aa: CASRISGRVQETQYF; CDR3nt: TGTGCCAGCAGAATCAGCGGGAGAGTACAAGAGACCCAGTACTTC
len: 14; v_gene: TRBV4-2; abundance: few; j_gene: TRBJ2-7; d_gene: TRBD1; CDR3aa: CASSDRDRAREQYF; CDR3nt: TGTGCCAGCAGCGACCGGGACAGGGCGAGAGAGCAGTACTTC
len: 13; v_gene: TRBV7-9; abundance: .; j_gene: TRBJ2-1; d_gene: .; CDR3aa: CASSLEDSDEQFF; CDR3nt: TGTGCCAGCAGCTTGGAAGACAGCGATGAGCAGTTCTTC
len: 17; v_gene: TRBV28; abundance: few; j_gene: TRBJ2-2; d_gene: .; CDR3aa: CASSLAGTPGNTGELFF; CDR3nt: TGTGCCAGCAGTCTTGCCGGGACTCCTGGAAACACCGGGGAGCTGTTTTTT
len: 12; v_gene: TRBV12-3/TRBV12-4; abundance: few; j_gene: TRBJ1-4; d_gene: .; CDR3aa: CASQGINEKLFF; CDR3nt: TGTGCCAGCCAGGGGATTAATGAAAAACTGTTTTTT
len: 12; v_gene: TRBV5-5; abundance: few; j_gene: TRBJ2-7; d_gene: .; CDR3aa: CASSADTFEQYF; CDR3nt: TGTGCCAGCAGCGCGGACACTTTCGAGCAGTACTTC
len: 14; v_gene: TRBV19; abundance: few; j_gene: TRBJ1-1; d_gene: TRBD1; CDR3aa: CASSKRQGVTEAFF; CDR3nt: TGTGCCAGTAGTAAGCGACAGGGGGTCACTGAAGCTTTCTTT
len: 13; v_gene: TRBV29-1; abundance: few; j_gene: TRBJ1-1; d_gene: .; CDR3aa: CSVNVNPITEAFF; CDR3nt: TGCAGCGTTAACGTGAACCCGATAACTGAAGCTTTCTTT
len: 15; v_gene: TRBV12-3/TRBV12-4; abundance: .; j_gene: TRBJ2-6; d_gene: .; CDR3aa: CASSLGRAGANVLTF; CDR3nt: TGTGCCAGCAGTTTAGGTAGGGCTGGGGCCAACGTCCTGACTTTC
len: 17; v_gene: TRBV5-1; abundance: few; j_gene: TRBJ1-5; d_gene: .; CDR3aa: CASSLANPGAQRQPQHF; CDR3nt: TGCGCCAGCAGCTTGGCTAATCCAGGGGCGCAAAGGCAGCCCCAGCATTTT
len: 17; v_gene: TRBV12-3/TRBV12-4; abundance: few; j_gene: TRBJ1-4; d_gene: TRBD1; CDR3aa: CASTPKGTGAHPEKLFF; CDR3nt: TGTGCCAGCACCCCTAAGGGGACAGGGGCACACCCTGAAAAACTGTTTTTT
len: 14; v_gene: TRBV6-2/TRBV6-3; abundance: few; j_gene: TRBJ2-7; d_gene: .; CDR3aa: CASTRDGGNYEQYF; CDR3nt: TGTGCCAGCACTAGGGACGGAGGGAACTACGAGCAGTACTTC
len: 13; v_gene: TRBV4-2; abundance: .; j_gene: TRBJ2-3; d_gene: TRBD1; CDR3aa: CASSQTGKATQYF; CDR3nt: TGTGCCAGCAGCCAGACAGGGAAAGCTACGCAGTATTTT
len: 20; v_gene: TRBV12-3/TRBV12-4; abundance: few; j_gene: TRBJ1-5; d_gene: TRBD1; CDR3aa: CASSLARGTGSRGSNQPQHF; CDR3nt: TGTGCCAGCAGTTTAGCGCGGGGGACAGGGTCCAGGGGTAGCAATCAGCCCCAGCATTTT
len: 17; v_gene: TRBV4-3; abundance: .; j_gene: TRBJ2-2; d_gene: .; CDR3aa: CASSHPRGGSTTGELFF; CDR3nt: TGCGCCAGCAGCCACCCTCGTGGCGGGTCAACCACCGGGGAGCTGTTTTTT
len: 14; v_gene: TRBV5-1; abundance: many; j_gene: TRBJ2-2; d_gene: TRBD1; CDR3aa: CASRQGPNTGELFF; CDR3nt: TGCGCCAGCAGACAGGGGCCGAACACCGGGGAGCTGTTTTTT
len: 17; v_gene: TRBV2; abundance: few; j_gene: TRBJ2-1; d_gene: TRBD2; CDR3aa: CASSEVLGGSSYNEQFF; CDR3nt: TGTGCCAGCAGTGAGGTTCTGGGCGGGAGCTCCTACAATGAGCAGTTCTTC
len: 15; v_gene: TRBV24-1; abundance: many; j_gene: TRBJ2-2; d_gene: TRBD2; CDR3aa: CATSEAGPGFRELFF; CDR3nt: TGTGCCACCAGTGAAGCGGGACCAGGTTTCCGGGAGCTGTTTTTT
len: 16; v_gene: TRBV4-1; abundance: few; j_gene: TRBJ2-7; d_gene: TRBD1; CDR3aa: CASSQGTGGQSYEQYF; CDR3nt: TGCGCCAGCAGCCAAGGGACAGGGGGCCAGTCCTACGAGCAGTACTTC
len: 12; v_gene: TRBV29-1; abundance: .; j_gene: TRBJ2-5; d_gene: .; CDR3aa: CSVVGSAETQYF; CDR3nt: TGCAGCGTTGTCGGGAGTGCCGAGACCCAGTACTTC
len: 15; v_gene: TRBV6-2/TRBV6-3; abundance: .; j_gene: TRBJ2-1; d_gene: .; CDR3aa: CASSGRRGDYNEQFF; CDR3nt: TGTGCCAGCAGTGGAAGGCGGGGAGACTACAATGAGCAGTTCTTC
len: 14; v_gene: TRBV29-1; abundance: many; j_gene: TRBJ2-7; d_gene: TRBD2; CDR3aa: CSVEILAGVYEQYF; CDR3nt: TGCAGCGTTGAAATACTAGCGGGAGTATACGAGCAGTACTTC
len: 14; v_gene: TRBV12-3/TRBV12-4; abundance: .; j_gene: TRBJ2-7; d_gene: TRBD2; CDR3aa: CASTWGGLGYEQYF; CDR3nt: TGTGCCAGCACCTGGGGGGGGTTGGGTTACGAGCAGTACTTC
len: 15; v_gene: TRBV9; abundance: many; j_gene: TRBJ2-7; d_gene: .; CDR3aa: CASSPLERAPYEQYF; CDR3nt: TGTGCCAGCAGCCCCTTGGAGAGGGCCCCCTACGAGCAGTACTTC
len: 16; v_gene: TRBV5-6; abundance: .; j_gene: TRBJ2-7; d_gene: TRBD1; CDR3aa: CASSLGWGQGGYEQYF; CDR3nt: TGTGCCAGCAGCCTCGGGTGGGGACAGGGCGGCTACGAGCAGTACTTC
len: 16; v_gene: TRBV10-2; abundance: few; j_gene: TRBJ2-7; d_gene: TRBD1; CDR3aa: CASKQSTGTGSHEQYF; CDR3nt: TGCGCCAGCAAACAATCGACCGGGACAGGGTCTCACGAGCAGTACTTC
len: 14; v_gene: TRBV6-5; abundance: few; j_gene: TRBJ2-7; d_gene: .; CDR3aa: CASSWRTPSYEQYF; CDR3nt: TGTGCCAGCAGTTGGAGGACACCTTCCTACGAGCAGTACTTC
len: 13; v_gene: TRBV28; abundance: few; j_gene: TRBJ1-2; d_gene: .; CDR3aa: CASTYKGGYGYTF; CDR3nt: TGTGCCAGCACCTACAAAGGGGGCTATGGCTACACCTTC
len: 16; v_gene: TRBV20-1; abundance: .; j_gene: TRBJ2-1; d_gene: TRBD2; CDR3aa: CSASGTSGRGSNEQFF; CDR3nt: TGCAGTGCCAGTGGGACTAGCGGGAGAGGGAGCAATGAGCAGTTCTTC
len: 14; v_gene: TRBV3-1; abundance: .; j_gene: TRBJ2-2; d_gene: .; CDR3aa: CASSQEIHTGELFF; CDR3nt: TGTGCCAGCAGCCAAGAAATACACACCGGGGAGCTGTTTTTT
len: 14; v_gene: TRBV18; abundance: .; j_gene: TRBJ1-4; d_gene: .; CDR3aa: CASSFGRGREKLFF; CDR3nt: TGTGCCAGCTCGTTCGGTCGGGGAAGAGAAAAACTGTTTTTT
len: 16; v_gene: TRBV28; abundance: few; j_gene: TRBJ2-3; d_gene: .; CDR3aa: CASSLWAGTLTDTQYF; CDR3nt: TGTGCCAGCAGTTTATGGGCAGGAACTCTCACAGATACGCAGTATTTT
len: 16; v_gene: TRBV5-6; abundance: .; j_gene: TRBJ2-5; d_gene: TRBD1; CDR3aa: CASSQDRVGGPVTQYF; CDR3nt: TGTGCCAGCAGCCAAGACAGGGTAGGCGGTCCGGTGACCCAGTACTTC
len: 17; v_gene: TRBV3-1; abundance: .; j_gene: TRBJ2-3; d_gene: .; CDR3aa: CASSQDLSGHSPDTQYF; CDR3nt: TGTGCCAGCAGCCAAGACCTCTCGGGACATTCCCCAGATACGCAGTATTTT
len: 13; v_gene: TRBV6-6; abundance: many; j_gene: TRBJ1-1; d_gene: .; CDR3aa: CASSQRVVTEAFF; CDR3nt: TGTGCCAGCAGTCAGCGGGTCGTCACTGAAGCTTTCTTT
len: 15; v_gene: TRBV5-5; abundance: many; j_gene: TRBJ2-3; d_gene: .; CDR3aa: CASSLASYYTDTQYF; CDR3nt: TGTGCCAGCAGCTTGGCCTCATATTACACAGATACGCAGTATTTT
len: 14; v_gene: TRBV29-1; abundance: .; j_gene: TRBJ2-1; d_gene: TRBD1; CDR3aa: CSVGGQGGIYEQFF; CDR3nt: TGCAGCGTTGGGGGACAGGGTGGAATATATGAGCAGTTCTTC
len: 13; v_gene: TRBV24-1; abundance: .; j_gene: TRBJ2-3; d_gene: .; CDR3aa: CATSDLRGDTQYF; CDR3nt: TGTGCCACCAGTGATTTGCGAGGAGATACGCAGTATTTT
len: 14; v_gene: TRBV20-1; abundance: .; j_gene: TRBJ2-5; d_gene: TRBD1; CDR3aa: CSAGQGQGRETQYF; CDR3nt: TGCAGTGCTGGTCAAGGACAGGGCCGTGAGACCCAGTACTTC
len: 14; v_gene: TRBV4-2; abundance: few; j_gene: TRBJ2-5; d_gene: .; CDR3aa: CASSQGPSEETQYF; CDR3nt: TGTGCCAGCAGCCAAGGACCTAGTGAAGAGACCCAGTACTTC
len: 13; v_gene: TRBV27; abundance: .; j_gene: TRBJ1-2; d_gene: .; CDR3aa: CASSFAGAWGYTF; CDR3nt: TGTGCCAGCAGTTTTGCGGGAGCGTGGGGCTACACCTTC
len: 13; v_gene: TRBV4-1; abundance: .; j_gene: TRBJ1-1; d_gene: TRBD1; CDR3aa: CASSHGQVTEAFF; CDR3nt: TGCGCCAGCAGCCACGGACAGGTCACTGAAGCTTTCTTT